This record looks at one T cell receptor beta chain sequence and its context. Sequencing was performed with immunoSEQ multiplex PCR; in TCRdb, only in-frame clones are kept and a portion is missing. The repertoire includes about 100,000 clones, 88% of them detected once, and 4.5% to 6.5% sits in the top ten. This record belongs to a study of blood T cell repertoires in COVID-19. J was trimmed by 4 bases and V by 6 bases; bases with no gene match: 5. Germline values: CDR1 MNHEY, CDR2 SVGAGI. This CDR3 has 14 amino acids. This sequence joins TRBV6-5 and TRBJ2-3, with TRBD2 matching 9 bases. This clonotype was sampled from a human donor in a cohort sampled during active COVID-19. The sequencing sample was made of peripheral blood. The CDR3 DNA follows: TGTGCCAGCAGGGGGGGACTAGCCTCAGATACGCAGTATTTT. Its translation is CASRGGLASDTQYF.